The 17 T cell receptor beta chains in this list originate from one sample, sequenced in a study of shared clonotypes between healthy human individuals. Assay: immunoSEQ multiplex PCR; the TCRdb copy retains only in-frame clones and omits some. The sample has millions of clones, approximately 94% seen once; the top ten hold 1.5% to 2%. CD45RO-negative CD8 cells positively selected for CCR7 made up the naive population, which excluded terminally differentiated effector memory CD45RA+ cells. Specimen: naive CD8+ T cells from PBMCs. The receptors were gathered from a man between 18 and 35 years old in good health. Some clones in this sample may be carry-over from other donors' samples.

This clone was observed a few times. The chain is built from TRBV6-5 and TRBJ2-7; no reliable D call. V dropped 6 bases and J dropped 0 bases, with 12 bases sitting between them. The CDR3 sequence is 14 residues long. Germline CDR1 and CDR2: MNHEY and SVGAGI. CDR3 DNA: TGTGCCAGCAGAGCCATTCCGAGCTCCTACGAGCAGTACTTC. Residues: CASRAIPSSYEQYF.

This clone was found once. The rearrangement uses TRBV5-1 and TRBJ2-1, with 11 bases identical to TRBD2. The CDR3 spans 17 residues. Trimming took 0 bases from V and 9 from J; bases not matched to a gene: 11. From germline, CDR1 is SGHRS and CDR2 YFSETQ. The CDR3 nucleotides are TGCGCCAGCAGCTTGGGTTTCCCTAGCGGGAGGAACGGTGAGCAGTTCTTC. This encodes CASSLGFPSGRNGEQFF.

The chain's CDR3 is CAISPGQGMGYTF. For the CDR3, the DNA is TGTGCCATCAGTCCCGGACAGGGGATGGGCTACACCTTC. V usage is TRBV10-3 and J usage is TRBJ1-2; 9 bases line up with TRBD1. Germline V gene data show CDR1 as ENHRY and CDR2 as SYGVKD. The CDR3 loop spans 13 amino acids. V gave up 5 bases and J gave up 8 bases; unmatched junction bases: 6.

The rearrangement joins TRBV7-9 to TRBJ1-3, with D possibly being TRBD1 (6 bases). V was pared by 1 base and J by 4 bases, with 17 bases between. The CDR3 contains 17 residues. Germline-derived CDR1 and CDR2 are SEHNR and FQNEAQ (reference sequence). The DNA of the CDR3 is TGTGCCAGCAGCTTAGTATCGCCAGGGGAGGACGGAAACACCATATATTTT. Amino acid sequence: CASSLVSPGEDGNTIYF.

This clone has more than one count but fewer than ten. CDR3 amino acids: CSVPDSLYGYTF. DNA of the CDR3: TGCAGCGTTCCCGACAGCCTTTATGGCTACACCTTC. V usage is TRBV29-1 and J usage is TRBJ1-2, with a possible D match to TRBD1 (5 bases). This CDR3 has 12 residues. CDR1 and CDR2 from the germline V gene are SQVTM and ANQGSEA. Between the trimmed V and J ends, which lost 5 bases and 5 bases, there was a span of 12 bases.

V is TRBV14 and J is TRBJ1-2; 7 bases fit TRBD1. The trim removed 0 bases at V and 4 bases at J, leaving 8 bases unmatched. Germline V lookup: CDR1 SGHDN, CDR2 FVKESK. The CDR3 is 16 amino acids. The CDR3 DNA is TGTGCCAGCAGCCAAGATACAGGGGCACCAATCTATGGCTACACCTTC. Translating gives CASSQDTGAPIYGYTF.

The chain carries TRBV7-8 and TRBJ1-4; possibly TRBD1 for D (6 bases). The ends were cut back, 1 base at V and 4 bases at J, with 10 bases in the middle. CDR1 and CDR2 from the germline V gene are SGHVS and FQNEAQ. This CDR3 contains 15 residues. This CDR3 reads CASSLGIGGNEKLFF. CDR3 bases: TGTGCCAGCAGCTTAGGTATAGGGGGTAATGAAAAACTGTTTTTT. The full variable domain, in which reference TRBV7-8 and TRBJ1-4 provide the parts outside the CDR3, is GAGVSQSPRYKVAKRGQDVALRCDPISGHVSLFWYQQALGQGPEFLTYFQNEAQLDKSGLPSDRFFAERPEGSVSTLKIQRTQQEDSAVYLCASSLGIGGNEKLFFGSGTQLSVL.

V and J are TRBV28 and TRBJ2-2; 8 nucleotides match TRBD2. CDR3 size: 17 residues. Germline CDR1 is MDHEN and CDR2 is SYDVKM. J lost 4 bases, V lost 2 bases, and 9 bases had no gene match. The CDR3 nucleotides are TGTGCCAGCAGTTTAAGGTGGGGACTAGTTACCACCGGGGAGCTGTTTTTT. Translated: CASSLRWGLVTTGELFF.

This chain uses TRBV29-1 with TRBJ2-2, with 11 bases that match TRBD2. The CDR3 has 17 amino acids. Germline assignment: CDR1 SQVTM and CDR2 ANQGSEA. J gave up 4 bases and V 7 bases, and 14 bases lay outside the gene matches. The CDR3 DNA sequence: TGCAGCGGCGTGGGGGCACTAGCGGGAGTTGGCACCGGGGAGCTGTTTTTT. This codes for CSGVGALAGVGTGELFF.

The rearrangement uses TRBV11-2 and TRBJ2-5; possibly TRBD1 or TRBD2 for D (5 bases each). This CDR3 contains 17 residues. The germline CDR1 and CDR2 sequences are SGHAT and FQNNGV. With 2 bases removed from V and 5 bases from J, the gap between germline ends came to 21 bases. As DNA, the CDR3 is TGTGCCAGCAGCTTATTAGGTTTCTCGGGACCGGGGGAGACCCAGTACTTC. It codes for CASSLLGFSGPGETQYF. Using reference TRBV11-2 and TRBJ2-5 for the parts outside the CDR3, the full variable domain is EAGVAQSPRYKIIEKRQSVAFWCNPISGHATLYWYQQILGQGPKLLIQFQNNGVVDDSQLPKDRFSAERLKGVDSTLKIQPAKLEDSAVYLCASSLLGFSGPGETQYFGPGTRLLVL.

The J gene is TRBJ2-1, the V gene TRBV4-1, with 9 bases identical to TRBD1. The CDR3 extends over 15 amino acids. Looked up from germline, CDR1 is MGHRA and CDR2 is YSYEKL. J was trimmed by 8 bases and V by 4 bases; bases with no gene match: 9. The CDR3 nucleotides are TGCGCCAGCAGCCCCCGATACAGGGGGCTGGATGAGCAGTTCTTC. Translated, it gives CASSPRYRGLDEQFF.

This clone was detected only a few times. The same CDR3 arises from other DNA sequences in this sample as well. The V and J genes are TRBV9 and TRBJ1-2; 7 bases are a match to TRBD1. The CDR3 has 14 residues. J lost 4 bases, V lost 0 bases, and 3 bases had no gene match. Germline V lookup: CDR1 SGDLS, CDR2 YYNGEE. The CDR3 region has the DNA TGTGCCAGCAGCGTAGGACAGGGAGGCTATGGCTACACCTTC. Its translation: CASSVGQGGYGYTF.

The chain uses TRBV7-8 and TRBJ1-2; 7 positions agree with TRBD1. Germline assignment: CDR1 SGHVS and CDR2 FQNEAQ. Losses at the gene ends were 5 bases for V and 0 bases for J; bases not matched to a gene: 9. The CDR3 is 16 amino acids. The CDR3 DNA reads as TGTGCCAGCAGCCTCGGGCGGGACAGAGCTAACTATGGCTACACCTTC. The encoded protein is CASSLGRDRANYGYTF.

The chain is built from TRBV27 and TRBJ2-7; D is perhaps TRBD2 (5 bases). The CDR3 is 14 residues long. Trimming removed 6 bases at V and 7 bases at J, with 19 bases between. Germline-derived CDR1 and CDR2 are MNHEY and SMNVEV (reference sequence). The CDR3 sequence: CASSSTGMVREQYF. The CDR3 DNA sequence: TGTGCCAGCAGCTCTACCGGGATGGTTAGAGAGCAGTACTTC.

The gene calls are TRBV7-9 and TRBJ2-5; D is unclear. The CDR3 spans 15 residues. Deletions cut 5 bases from V and 5 bases from J, with 18 bases between. Germline CDR1 SEHNR, CDR2 FQNEAQ (reference sequence). CDR3 protein: CASSPPKSRGETQYF. The DNA for the CDR3 is TGTGCCAGCAGCCCTCCAAAATCACGTGGGGAGACCCAGTACTTC.

The rearrangement uses TRBV9 and TRBJ2-2, with D possibly being TRBD2 (6 bases). V was trimmed by 0 bases and J by 6 bases, leaving 12 bases between them. Germline V gene lookup returns CDR1 SGDLS and CDR2 YYNGEE. CDR3 length: 15 amino acids. The chain's CDR3 is CASSVEHGGPGELFF. The CDR3 DNA is TGTGCCAGCAGCGTAGAACACGGGGGACCCGGGGAGCTGTTTTTT.

This clone was recorded only once. The CDR3 sequence: CASSVVASGHEQYF. Here the CDR3 DNA reads TGTGCCAGCAGCGTAGTGGCTAGCGGTCACGAGCAGTACTTC. The chain combines TRBV9 with TRBJ2-7; 7 nucleotides agree with TRBD2. Per germline, CDR1 SGDLS and CDR2 YYNGEE. The CDR3 extends over 14 amino acids. The trim removed 0 bases at V and 5 bases at J, leaving 5 bases unmatched.